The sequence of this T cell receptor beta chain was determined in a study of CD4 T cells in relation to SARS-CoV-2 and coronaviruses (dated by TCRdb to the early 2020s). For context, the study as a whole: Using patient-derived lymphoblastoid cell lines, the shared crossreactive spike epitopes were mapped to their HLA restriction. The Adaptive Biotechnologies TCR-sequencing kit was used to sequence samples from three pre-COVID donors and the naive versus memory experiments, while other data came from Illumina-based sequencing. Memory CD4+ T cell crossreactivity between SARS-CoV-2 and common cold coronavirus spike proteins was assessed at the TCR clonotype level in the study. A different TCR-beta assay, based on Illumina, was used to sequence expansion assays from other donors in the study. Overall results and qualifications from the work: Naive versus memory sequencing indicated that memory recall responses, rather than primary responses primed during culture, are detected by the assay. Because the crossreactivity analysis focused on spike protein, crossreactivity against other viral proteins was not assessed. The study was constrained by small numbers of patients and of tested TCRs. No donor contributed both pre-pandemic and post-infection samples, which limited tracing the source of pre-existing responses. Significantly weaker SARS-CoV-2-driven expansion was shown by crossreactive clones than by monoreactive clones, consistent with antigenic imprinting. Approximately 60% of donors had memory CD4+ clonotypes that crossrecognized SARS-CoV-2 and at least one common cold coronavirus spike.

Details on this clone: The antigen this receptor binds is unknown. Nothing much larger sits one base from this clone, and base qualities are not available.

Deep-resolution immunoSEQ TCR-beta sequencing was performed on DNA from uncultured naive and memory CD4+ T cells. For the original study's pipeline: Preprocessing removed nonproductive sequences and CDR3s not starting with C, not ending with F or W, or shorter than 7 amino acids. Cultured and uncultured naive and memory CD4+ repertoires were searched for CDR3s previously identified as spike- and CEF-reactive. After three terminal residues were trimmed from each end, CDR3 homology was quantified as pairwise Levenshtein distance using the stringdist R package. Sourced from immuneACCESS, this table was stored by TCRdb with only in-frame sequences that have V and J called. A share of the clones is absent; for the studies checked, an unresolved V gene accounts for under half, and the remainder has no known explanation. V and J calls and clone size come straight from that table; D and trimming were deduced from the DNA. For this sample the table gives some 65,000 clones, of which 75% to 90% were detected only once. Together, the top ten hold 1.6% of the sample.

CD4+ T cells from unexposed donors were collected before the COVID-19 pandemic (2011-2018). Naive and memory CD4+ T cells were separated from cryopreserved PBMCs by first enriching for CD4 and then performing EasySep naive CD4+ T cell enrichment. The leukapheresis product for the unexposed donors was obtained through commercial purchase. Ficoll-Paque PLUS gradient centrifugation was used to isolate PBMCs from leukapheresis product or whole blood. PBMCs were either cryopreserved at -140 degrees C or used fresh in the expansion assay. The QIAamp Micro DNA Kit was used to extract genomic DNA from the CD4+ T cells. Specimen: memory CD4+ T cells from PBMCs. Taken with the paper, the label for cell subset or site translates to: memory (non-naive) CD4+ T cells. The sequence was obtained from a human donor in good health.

The CDR3 is CASSRGGTNYGYTF. The nucleotide sequence is given as TGTGCCAGCAGCCGTGGGGGGACCAACTATGGCTACACCTTC. The rearranged segments are TRBV9 and TRBJ1-2, and possibly TRBD1, on 5 matching bases. From a lookup of the germline V gene, CDR1 and CDR2 are SGDLS and YYNGEE. V is pared back by 4 bases and J by 2 bases, with 12 bases lying between the germline termini. From the cysteine through the phenylalanine, the CDR3 covers 14 amino acids. CDR3 DNA is the only sequence kept; it has 42 bases, read in frame from the first base.